One sample yielded the 25 T cell receptor beta chains listed below, sequenced in a study of tumor-infiltrating lymphocytes in primary liver carcinoma. It was from approximately 22-30 mg of unsorted bulk tissue that RNA and DNA were co-extracted. Total RNA (roughly 540 ng) served as template for TCR beta cDNA synthesis primed by a constant-region primer. It was through three nested multiplex PCR rounds of slightly modified ARM-PCR that TCR beta libraries arose. Forward primers for TRBV1-TRBV30 and a C-beta reverse primer served the first two PCR rounds, at roughly 10 cycles each. MiXCR was run by TCRdb on the multiplex PCR reads, yielding one entry per CDR3 protein. The repertoire consists of tens of thousands of distinct CDR3 sequences, with roughly 70% occurring once and the leading ten covering 25% to 30%. The specimen sequenced was liver tumor tissue from sampling region 5. Specified subset: tumor region T5, tumor centre. The receptors were gathered from a man aged 35-49 years with primary liver carcinoma and hepatitis B virus infection.

The chain employs TRBV4-1 and TRBJ2-7; perhaps TRBD2 as D (7 bases). CDR1 is MGHRA and CDR2 is YSYEKL in the germline V gene. The CDR3 has 17 amino acids. V lost 0 bases, J lost 3 bases, and 18 bases lay in between. CDR3: CASSQDPASGGGYEQYF. The CDR3 DNA reads as TGCGCCAGCAGCCAAGATCCGGCTAGCGGAGGGGGCTACGAGCAGTACTTC.

As concerns this clonotype: This sequence may be a read error, since a much larger clone differs from it by one base. DNA for the CDR3: TGCAGCGTTCCCTGGGCAGGGGGCTACGAGCGGTACTTC. It specifies CSVPWAGGYERYF. V and J are TRBV29-1 and TRBJ2-7; TRBD1 matches at 8 bases. Germline CDR1 reads SQVTM; CDR2 reads ANQGSEA. The CDR3 consists of 13 residues.

With respect to this clonotype: As the CDR3 is not closed by the conserved phenylalanine or tryptophan, this likely results from a read error. This chain uses TRBV4-2 with TRBJ2-7, with 12 bases matching TRBD2. In germline, CDR1 is LGHNA, CDR2 YNFKEQ. The length of the CDR3 is 16 residues. In nucleotides, the CDR3 is TGTGTCAGCAGCCAAGATCCGACTAGCGGGAGCTACGAGCAGTACTTA. This gives the protein CVSSQDPTSGSYEQYL.

As for this clonotype: Compared with germline, one end of the junction differs, possibly owing to a read error. This chain joins TRBV6-5 and TRBJ2-1, with 7 bases matching TRBD2. The CDR3 totals 14 residues. Germline values: CDR1 MNHEY, CDR2 SVGAGI. The CDR3 DNA sequence: TGTGCCAACAGTTACTCGTCTAGCGGCAATGAACAGTTCTTC. Translation gives CANSYSSSGNEQFF.

The chain has TRBV9 and TRBJ2-2; 7 bases agree with TRBD1. The CDR3 extends over 16 amino acids. The germline CDR1 and CDR2 sequences are SGDLS and YYNGEE. V lost 0 bases to trimming and J lost 3 bases; unmatched junction nucleotides: 5. CDR3 sequence reads: CASSVGTGTDTGELFF. The CDR3 nucleotides are TGTGCCAGCAGCGTAGGGACAGGTACGGACACCGGGGAGCTGTTTTTT.

A note on this clonotype: A much larger clone lies one base from this, so it may be a read error. V is TRBV30 and J is TRBJ1-1, with TRBD1 as a possible D gene (5 bases). Deletions cut 5 bases from V and 8 bases from J, with 15 bases between. The CDR3 length is 12 residues. CDR1 is GTSNPN and CDR2 is SVGIG in the germline V gene (reference sequence). CDR3 DNA sequence: TGTGCCTGGCACGCTACAGGCGGGGAAGCTTTCTTT. This translates into CAWHATGGEAFF.

This clonotype has ten or more counts. The chain carries TRBV6-1 and TRBJ2-3, with TRBD2 matching over 12 bases. The CDR3 is 17 residues long. Germline lookup yields CDR1 MNHNS and CDR2 SASEGT. V shed 2 bases and J 2 bases; nucleotides not matched to a gene: 5. The CDR3 DNA is TGTGCCAGCAGTGAACTAGCGGGAGGGTCCTTCACAGATACGCAGTATTTT. It yields the protein CASSELAGGSFTDTQYF.

This clonotype has more than one count but fewer than ten. A read error may be the cause here, since a much bigger clone is one base away. This sequence joins TRBV29-1 and TRBJ2-1; D gene unclear. The V end lost 2 bases, the J end lost 8 bases, and 7 bases lay between the germline ends. The CDR3 covers 11 residues. Germline assignment: CDR1 SQVTM and CDR2 ANQGSEA. CDR3: CSVELWYEQFF. The CDR3 DNA reads as TGCAGCGTTGAACTGTGGTATGAGCAGTTCTTC.

This clonotype appeared a single time. The rearrangement uses TRBV5-1 and TRBJ2-3; 7 bases align to TRBD1. The ends lost 10 bases at V and 5 bases at J; junction bases unmatched: 10. CDR3 length: 13 residues. Germline V gives CDR1 SGHRS, CDR2 YFSETQ. The CDR3 DNA is TGCGCCGGTCAACAGGGGCCTCGAGATACGCAGTATTTT. Protein: CAGQQGPRDTQYF.

A note on this clonotype: A read error may be the cause here, since a much bigger clone is one base away. The V call is TRBV5-1, the J call TRBJ2-1; 8 bases are shared with TRBD2. CDR3 length equals 14 residues. Per the germline V gene, CDR1 is SGHRS and CDR2 is YFSETQ. The CDR3 nucleotides read TGCACCAGCAGTTCAGCGGGAGTTGGCAATGAGCAGTTCTTC. Translated: CTSSSAGVGNEQFF.

Comments on this clonotype: The junction departs from the called germline gene at one end, perhaps through a read error. The chain uses TRBV11-1 and TRBJ2-5, with D perhaps TRBD2 (5 bases). The CDR3 has 12 amino acids. The germline gives CDR1 SGHAT, CDR2 FQDESV (reference sequence). The CDR3 coding sequence is TGCACCAGCAGCACTAGAGGCGAGACCCAGTACTTC. Translated, it gives CTSSTRGETQYF.

A note on this clonotype: At one of its ends the junction is not consistent with the germline gene, which may arise from a read error. This chain links TRBV6-1 with TRBJ2-1; D gene ambiguous. This CDR3 is 11 amino acids long. The V gene's germline CDR1 is MNHNS and CDR2 SASEGT. The CDR3 is CASSEENEHFF. The CDR3 nucleotides are TGTGCCAGCAGTGAAGAGAATGAGCATTTCTTC.

In the case of this clonotype: A junction boundary mismatches the germline segment, possibly from a read error. V and J are TRBV7-9 and TRBJ2-7; the D is unclear. This CDR3 is built from 13 residues. Germline CDR1 SEHNR, CDR2 FQNEAQ (reference sequence). CDR3 nucleotides: TGTGCCAGCAGCTTAGACGAAGGGATGGAGCAGTATTTC. This gives the protein CASSLDEGMEQYF.

As regards this clonotype: The junction differs from germline at one of its ends, possibly a read error. The chain recombines TRBV4-1 with TRBJ1-2; D might be TRBD1 (5 bases). The CDR3 has 13 amino acids. Germline CDR1 is MGHRA and CDR2 is YSYEKL. DNA of the CDR3: TGCGCCAGCAGTGAGACAGCTAACCATGGTTACACCTTC. It codes for CASSETANHGYTF.

This clonotype came up many times. The chain carries TRBV6-2 or TRBV6-3 and TRBJ2-3; 11 bases match TRBD2. The CDR3 covers 19 residues. The germline gives CDR1 MNHEY, CDR2 SVGEGT. The V gene end was trimmed by 2 bases and the J gene end by 4 bases; junction bases not matched to a gene: 14. The CDR3 region is CASSYQSFLSGRAADTQYF. In DNA, the CDR3 is TGTGCCAGCAGTTACCAGTCATTTCTTAGCGGGAGGGCCGCAGATACGCAGTATTTT.

This clonotype was counted many times. The gene calls are TRBV19 and TRBJ2-1, with TRBD2 identical over 7 bases. From germline, CDR1 is LNHDA and CDR2 SQIVND (reference sequence). Trimming at V came to 3 bases and at J to 4 bases, leaving 12 bases not matched to a gene. CDR3 size: 17 residues. CDR3 residues: CASSIWWASGEYNEQFF. CDR3 sequence (DNA): TGTGCCAGTAGTATCTGGTGGGCTAGCGGAGAATACAATGAGCAGTTCTTC.

This clonotype is medium-sized (0.01 to 0.1%). The chain links TRBV12-3 or TRBV12-4 to TRBJ2-2; 9 bases agree with TRBD1. This CDR3 is built from 15 residues. The V and J ends lost 3 bases and 5 bases, in that order; junction bases with no gene match: 4. CDR3 DNA sequence: TGTGCCAGCAGTTTGGGACAGGGTGCGACCGGGGAGCTGTTTTTT. Its protein is CASSLGQGATGELFF.

Comment on this clonotype: Mismatch with germline at one junction end may stem from a read error. The rearrangement uses TRBV5-1 and TRBJ1-6; possible D gene TRBD1, 5 bases. The CDR3 has 15 amino acids. CDR1 is SGHRS and CDR2 is YFSETQ in the germline V gene. Here the CDR3 DNA reads TGCGCCAGCAGCTTGGGGGACGGGATTAATTCGCCCCTCTACTTT. Translating it yields CASSLGDGINSPLYF.

Remarks on this clonotype: No conserved phenylalanine or tryptophan ends this CDR3, so it is likely a read error. The chain joins TRBV11-2 to TRBJ2-5; D call uncertain. Germline V gene lookup returns CDR1 SGHAT and CDR2 FQNNGV. CDR3 length: 13 residues. Here the CDR3 reads CASSLDFLEIQYI. In DNA form, the CDR3 reads TGTGCCAGCAGCTTAGACTTTCTGGAGATCCAGTACATC.

This clonotype was picked up many times. The chain uses TRBV28 and TRBJ2-3; tentatively, D is TRBD2 (5 bases). The CDR3 extends over 15 amino acids. The germline gives CDR1 MDHEN, CDR2 SYDVKM. Trimming shortened V by 5 bases and J by 0 bases, and 12 bases separated the two germline ends. The chain's CDR3 is CASSLRVGSTDTQYF. CDR3 in DNA: TGTGCCAGCAGTCTGCGGGTAGGGAGCACAGATACGCAGTATTTT.

On this clonotype itself: The conserved closing phenylalanine or tryptophan is absent in this CDR3, likely reflecting a read error. The rearrangement joins TRBV11-2 to TRBJ2-5; no clear D. Per germline, CDR1 SGHAT and CDR2 FQNNGV. CDR3 length equals 13 residues. The chain's CDR3 is CASNLVFLETQYS. In nucleotides, the CDR3 is TGTGCCAGCAACTTAGTTTTTCTGGAGACCCAGTACTCC.

Only one count was recorded for this clonotype. This could be a read error, since a much larger clone is one nucleotide away. The rearrangement joins TRBV30 to TRBJ2-4; D not resolved. CDR3 length equals 15 residues. Trimming took 7 bases from V and 5 from J, leaving 21 bases between them. CDR1 is GTSNPN and CDR2 is SVGIG in the germline V gene (reference sequence). CDR3 DNA sequence: TGTGCCTCGGACGGTCTTGGGCCCTTCGAAAACATTCAGTACTTC. Amino acid sequence: CASDGLGPFENIQYF.

Turning to this clonotype: Given the absence of the conserved phenylalanine or tryptophan at the CDR3 end, a read error is likely. The chain joins TRBV6-2 or TRBV6-3 to TRBJ2-4, with D possibly TRBD2 on 6 matching bases. The CDR3 is 13 amino acids. Per the germline V gene, CDR1 is MNHEY and CDR2 is SVGEGT. In DNA form, the CDR3 reads TGTGCCAGAAGTTATGGGGAGGCGAACATTCAGTACATC. Its protein product is CARSYGEANIQYI.

A remark on this clonotype: A much larger clone differs from this one at a single base, so this may be a read error. The rearrangement links TRBV6-4 to TRBJ2-6; D is undetermined. This CDR3 is 15 amino acids long. Germline V gene sequence: CDR1 MRHNA, CDR2 SNTAGT. CDR3 DNA: TGTGCCAGCGGTGAAGAGGACTCTGGGGCCAACGTCCTGACTTTC. This sequence encodes CASGEEDSGANVLTF.

This clonotype was observed many times. This chain connects TRBV18 to TRBJ2-7; a weak D match, TRBD1 (6 bases). The germline CDR1 and CDR2 sequences are KGHSH and LQKENI. Trimming left V 4 bases short and J 1 base short, with 11 bases between. The CDR3 spans 14 residues. The CDR3 reads CASSRQESSYEQYF. The CDR3 region has the DNA TGTGCCAGCTCACGACAGGAATCTTCCTACGAGCAGTACTTC.